This TCR beta chain originates from a study of T cells in Graves' hyperthyroidism and ophthalmopathy. Researchers amplified the TCR beta CDR3 regions from RNA transcripts. TCR CDR3 regions were first amplified by RT-PCR with HTBI primers. TCRdb re-called the multiplex PCR reads through MiXCR, storing one row per CDR3 protein. The data contain 300,000 or so distinct CDR3 sequences, about 21% of them singletons. This CDR3 has 13 amino acids. Germline V gives CDR1 MDHEN, CDR2 SYDVKM. Trimming took 7 bases from V and 0 from J, leaving 10 bases between them. This clonotype has a count of ten or more. What it recognizes is unknown. Findings and caveats of the study: A median 6.5 months before onset, the model predicted ophthalmopathy. Blood also showed most of the thyroid clonotypes that were expanded above 0.001.

Specimen: blood. This clonotype was obtained from a woman between 50 and 59 years old with Graves' hyperthyroidism. J is TRBJ2-7 and V is TRBV28, with D tentatively TRBD1 (6 bases). CDR3 loop: CASKGTNSYEQYF. CDR3 nucleotides: TGTGCCAGCAAAGGGACAAACTCCTACGAGCAGTACTTC.